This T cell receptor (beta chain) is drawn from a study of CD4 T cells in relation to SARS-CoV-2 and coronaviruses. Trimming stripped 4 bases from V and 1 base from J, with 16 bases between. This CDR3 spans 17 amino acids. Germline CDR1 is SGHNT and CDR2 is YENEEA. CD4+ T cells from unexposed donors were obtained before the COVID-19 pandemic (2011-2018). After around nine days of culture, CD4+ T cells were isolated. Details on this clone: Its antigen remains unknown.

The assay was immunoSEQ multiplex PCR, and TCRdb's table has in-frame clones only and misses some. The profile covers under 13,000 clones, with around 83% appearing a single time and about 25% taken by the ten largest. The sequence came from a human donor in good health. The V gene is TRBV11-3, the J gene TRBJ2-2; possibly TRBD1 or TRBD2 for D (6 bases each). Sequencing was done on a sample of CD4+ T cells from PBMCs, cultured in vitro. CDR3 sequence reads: CASSYGGGQGNTGELFF. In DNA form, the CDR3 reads TGTGCCAGCAGCTACGGTGGGGGGCAGGGGAACACCGGGGAGCTGTTTTTT.